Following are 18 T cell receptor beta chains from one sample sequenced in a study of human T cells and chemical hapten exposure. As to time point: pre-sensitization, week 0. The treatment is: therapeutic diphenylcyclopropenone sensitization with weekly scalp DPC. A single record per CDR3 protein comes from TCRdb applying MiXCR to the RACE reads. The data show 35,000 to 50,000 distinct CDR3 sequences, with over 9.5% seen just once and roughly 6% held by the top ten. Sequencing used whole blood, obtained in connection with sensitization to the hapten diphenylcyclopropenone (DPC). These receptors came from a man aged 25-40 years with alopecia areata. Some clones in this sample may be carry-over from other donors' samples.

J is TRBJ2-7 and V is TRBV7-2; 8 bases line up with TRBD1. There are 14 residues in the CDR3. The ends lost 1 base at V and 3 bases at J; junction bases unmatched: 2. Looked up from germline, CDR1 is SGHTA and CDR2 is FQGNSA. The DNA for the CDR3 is TGTGCCAGCAGCTTAGAAGGACAGGGCTACGAGCAGTACGTC. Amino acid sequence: CASSLEGQGYEQYV.

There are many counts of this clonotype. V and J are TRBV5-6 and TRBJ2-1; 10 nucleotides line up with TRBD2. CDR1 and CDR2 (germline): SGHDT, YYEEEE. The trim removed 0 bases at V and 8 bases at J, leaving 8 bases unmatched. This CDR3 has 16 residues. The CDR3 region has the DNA TGTGCCAGCAGCTTGGTGGGGCTAGCGGGAGCCTATGAGCAGTTCTTC. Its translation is CASSLVGLAGAYEQFF.

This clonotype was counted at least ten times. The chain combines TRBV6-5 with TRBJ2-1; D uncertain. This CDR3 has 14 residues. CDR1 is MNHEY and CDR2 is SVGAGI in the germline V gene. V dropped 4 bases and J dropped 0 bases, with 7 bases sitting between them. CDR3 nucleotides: TGTGCCAGCAGTTCCTTGTTCTCCTACAATGAGCAGTTCTTC. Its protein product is CASSSLFSYNEQFF.

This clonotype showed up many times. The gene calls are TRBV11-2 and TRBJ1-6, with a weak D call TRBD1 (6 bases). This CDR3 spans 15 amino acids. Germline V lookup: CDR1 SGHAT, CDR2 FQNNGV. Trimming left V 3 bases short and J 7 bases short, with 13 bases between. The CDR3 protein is CASSLGGIGNSPLHF. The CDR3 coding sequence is TGTGCCAGCAGCTTGGGGGGCATTGGAAATTCACCCCTCCACTTT. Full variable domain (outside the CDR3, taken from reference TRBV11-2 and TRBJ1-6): EAGVAQSPRYKIIEKRQSVAFWCNPISGHATLYWYQQILGQGPKLLIQFQNNGVVDDSQLPKDRFSAERLKGVDSTLKIQPAKLEDSAVYLCASSLGGIGNSPLHFGNGTRLTVT.

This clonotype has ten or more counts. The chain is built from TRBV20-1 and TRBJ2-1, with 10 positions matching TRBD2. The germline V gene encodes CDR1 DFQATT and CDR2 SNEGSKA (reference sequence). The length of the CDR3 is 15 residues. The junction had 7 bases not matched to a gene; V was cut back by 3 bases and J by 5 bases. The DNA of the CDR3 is TGCAGTGCTAGTCCCCTAGCGGGAGCCCACAATGAGCAGTTCTTC. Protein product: CSASPLAGAHNEQFF.

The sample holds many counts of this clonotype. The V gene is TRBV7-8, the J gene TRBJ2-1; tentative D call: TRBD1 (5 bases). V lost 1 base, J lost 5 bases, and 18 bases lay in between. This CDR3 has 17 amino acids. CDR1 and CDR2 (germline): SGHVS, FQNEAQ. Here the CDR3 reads CASSLGQGMKLHNEQFF. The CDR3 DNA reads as TGTGCCAGCAGCTTAGGCCAGGGCATGAAACTACACAATGAGCAGTTCTTC.

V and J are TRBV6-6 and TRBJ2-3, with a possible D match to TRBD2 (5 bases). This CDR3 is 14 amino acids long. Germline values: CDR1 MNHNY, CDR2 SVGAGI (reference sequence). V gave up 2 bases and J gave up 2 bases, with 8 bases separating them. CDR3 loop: CASSYPGDTDTQYF. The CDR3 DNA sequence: TGTGCCAGCAGTTACCCCGGGGACACAGATACGCAGTATTTT.

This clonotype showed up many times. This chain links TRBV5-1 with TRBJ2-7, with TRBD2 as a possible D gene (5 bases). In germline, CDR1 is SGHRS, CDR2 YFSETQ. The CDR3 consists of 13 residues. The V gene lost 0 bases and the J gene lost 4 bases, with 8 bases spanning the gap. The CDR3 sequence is CASSLAGMYEQYF. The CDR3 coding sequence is TGCGCCAGCAGCTTGGCCGGGATGTACGAGCAGTACTTC. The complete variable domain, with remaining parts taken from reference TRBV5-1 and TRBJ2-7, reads KAGVTQTPRYLIKTRGQQVTLSCSPISGHRSVSWYQQTPGQGLQFLFEYFSETQRNKGNFPGRFSGRQFSNSRSEMNVSTLELGDSALYLCASSLAGMYEQYFGPGTRLTVT.

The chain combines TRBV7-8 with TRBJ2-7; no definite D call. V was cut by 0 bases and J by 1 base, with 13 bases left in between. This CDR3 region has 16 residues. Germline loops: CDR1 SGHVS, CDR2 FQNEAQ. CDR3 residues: CASSLALTSPSYEQYV. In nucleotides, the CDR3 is TGTGCCAGCAGCTTAGCGCTGACAAGTCCTTCCTACGAGCAGTACGTC.

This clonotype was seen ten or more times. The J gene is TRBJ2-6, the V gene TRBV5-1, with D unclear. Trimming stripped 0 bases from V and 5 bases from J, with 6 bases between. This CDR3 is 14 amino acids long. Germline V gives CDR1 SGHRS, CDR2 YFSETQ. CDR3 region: CASSLGERANVLTF. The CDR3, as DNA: TGCGCCAGCAGCTTGGGGGAACGGGCCAACGTCCTGACTTTC. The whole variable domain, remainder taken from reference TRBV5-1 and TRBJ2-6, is KAGVTQTPRYLIKTRGQQVTLSCSPISGHRSVSWYQQTPGQGLQFLFEYFSETQRNKGNFPGRFSGRQFSNSRSEMNVSTLELGDSALYLCASSLGERANVLTFGAGSRLTVL.

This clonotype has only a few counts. The chain's CDR3 is CASSQFPTSGKQETQYF. CDR3 sequence (DNA): TGCGCCAGCAGCCAATTTCCTACTAGCGGGAAGCAAGAGACCCAGTACTTC. The rearrangement joins TRBV4-3 to TRBJ2-5; 10 positions agree with TRBD2. J lost 2 bases, V lost 2 bases, and 8 bases had no gene match. This CDR3 region has 17 residues. Germline values: CDR1 LGHNA, CDR2 YSLEER.

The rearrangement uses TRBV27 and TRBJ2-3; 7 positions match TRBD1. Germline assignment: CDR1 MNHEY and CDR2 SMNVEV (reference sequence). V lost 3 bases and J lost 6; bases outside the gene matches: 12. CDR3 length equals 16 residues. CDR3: CASSLGPDRLRDTQYF. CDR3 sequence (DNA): TGTGCCAGCAGTTTGGGTCCGGACAGGTTACGGGATACGCAGTATTTT.

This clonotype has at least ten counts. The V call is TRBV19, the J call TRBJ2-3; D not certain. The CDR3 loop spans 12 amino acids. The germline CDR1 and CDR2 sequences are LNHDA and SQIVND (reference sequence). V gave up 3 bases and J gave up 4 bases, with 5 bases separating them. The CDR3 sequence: CASSIEADTQYF. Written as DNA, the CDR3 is TGTGCCAGTAGTATTGAGGCAGATACGCAGTATTTT.

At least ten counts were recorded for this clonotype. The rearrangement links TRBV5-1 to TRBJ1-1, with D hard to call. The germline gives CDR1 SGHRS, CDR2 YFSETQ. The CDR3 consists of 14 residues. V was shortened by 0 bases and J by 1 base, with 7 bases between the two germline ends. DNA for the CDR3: TGCGCCAGCAGCTTGGCCCCACGGAACACTGAAGCTTTCTTT. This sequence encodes CASSLAPRNTEAFF.

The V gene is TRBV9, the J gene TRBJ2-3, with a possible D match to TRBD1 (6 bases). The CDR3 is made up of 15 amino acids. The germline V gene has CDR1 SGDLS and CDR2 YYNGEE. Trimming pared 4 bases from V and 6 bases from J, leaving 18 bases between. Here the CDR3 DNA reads TGTGCCAGCAGCACTAATATGGGGGCGCCGGATACGCAGTATTTT. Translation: CASSTNMGAPDTQYF.

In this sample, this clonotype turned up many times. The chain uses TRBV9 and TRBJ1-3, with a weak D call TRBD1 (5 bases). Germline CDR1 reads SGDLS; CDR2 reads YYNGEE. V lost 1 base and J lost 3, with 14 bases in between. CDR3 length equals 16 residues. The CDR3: CASSVHSGINGNTIYF. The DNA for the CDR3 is TGTGCCAGCAGCGTACATTCAGGGATCAATGGAAACACCATATATTTT. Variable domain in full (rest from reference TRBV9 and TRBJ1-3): DSGVTQTPKHLITATGQRVTLRCSPRSGDLSVYWYQQSLDQGLQFLIQYYNGEERAKGNILERFSAQQFPDLHSELNLSSLELGDSALYFCASSVHSGINGNTIYFGEGSWLTVV.

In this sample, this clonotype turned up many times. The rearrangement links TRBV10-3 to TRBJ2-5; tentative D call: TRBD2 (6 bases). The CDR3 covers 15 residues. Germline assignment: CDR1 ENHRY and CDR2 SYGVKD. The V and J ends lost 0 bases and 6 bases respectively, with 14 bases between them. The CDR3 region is CAISESRVGGQTQYF. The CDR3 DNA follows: TGTGCCATCAGTGAGTCGAGGGTAGGAGGGCAGACCCAGTACTTC.

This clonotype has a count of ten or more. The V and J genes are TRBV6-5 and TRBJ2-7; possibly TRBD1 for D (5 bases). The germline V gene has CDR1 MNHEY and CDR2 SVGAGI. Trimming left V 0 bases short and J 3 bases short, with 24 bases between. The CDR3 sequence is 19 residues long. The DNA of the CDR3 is TGTGCCAGCAGTTACTCGATAGAAGCAGGGAACTTTCCCCGCTACGAGCAGTACGTC. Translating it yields CASSYSIEAGNFPRYEQYV.